The next 21 T cell receptor beta chains were all read from a single sample in a study of technical replicates of blood from several donors. Some clones are missing from TCRdb's copy, which holds only in-frame ones; the method was immunoSEQ multiplex PCR. The sample has tens of thousands of clones; about 94% are singletons. The sample comprised T cells isolated from PBMCs. The receptors were gathered from a human donor in good health.

V and J are TRBV4-2 and TRBJ2-7, with a tentative D call TRBD2 (6 bases). The CDR3 contains 14 residues. Between the trimmed V and J ends, which lost 0 bases and 12 bases, there was a span of 18 bases. Germline-derived CDR1 and CDR2 are LGHNA and YNFKEQ. The CDR3 bases are TGTGCCAGCAGCCAAGATTCATTGGCGGGAACATCGTACTTC. Its translation: CASSQDSLAGTSYF.

The chain is built from TRBV9 and TRBJ2-3, with 10 bases fitting TRBD2. V lost 6 bases to trimming and J lost 0 bases; unmatched junction nucleotides: 4. The CDR3 has 15 residues. The germline V gene encodes CDR1 SGDLS and CDR2 YYNGEE. The CDR3: CASKSGGASTDTQYF. In DNA, the CDR3 is TGTGCCAGCAAGAGCGGGGGGGCCAGCACAGATACGCAGTATTTT.

The CDR3 DNA reads as TGTGCCAGCAGCCACGCGCCATACGAGCAGTACTTC. It is translated as CASSHAPYEQYF. The rearrangement joins TRBV14 to TRBJ2-7; D not resolved. The CDR3 loop spans 12 amino acids. Germline V gene lookup returns CDR1 SGHDN and CDR2 FVKESK. Between the trimmed V and J ends, which lost 3 bases and 4 bases, there was a span of 7 bases.

The gene calls are TRBV11-2 and TRBJ2-7; TRBD1 might be the D (8 bases). The CDR3 has 16 amino acids. Germline V gene sequence: CDR1 SGHAT, CDR2 FQNNGV. The V end lost 6 bases, the J end lost 3 bases, and 21 bases lay between the germline ends. The CDR3 DNA is TGTGCCAGCAGGGCTCTACGGACAGGGAGGGACTACGAGCAGTACTTC. Residues: CASRALRTGRDYEQYF.

This chain uses TRBV6-5 with TRBJ2-7; 7 bases match TRBD2. The germline V gene has CDR1 MNHEY and CDR2 SVGAGI. The CDR3 is 13 residues long. V lost 4 bases and J lost 5; bases outside the gene matches: 5. CDR3 sequence reads: CASSFGLVDEQYF. DNA of the CDR3: TGTGCCAGCAGTTTCGGACTAGTCGACGAGCAGTACTTC.

The chain uses TRBV5-1 and TRBJ2-2; D is ambiguous. V was pared by 5 bases and J by 3 bases, with 14 bases between. The V gene's germline CDR1 is SGHRS and CDR2 YFSETQ. CDR3 size: 15 residues. For the CDR3, the DNA is TGCGCCAGCAGTTTCACAGAGCTTTACACCGGGGAGCTGTTTTTT. Protein product: CASSFTELYTGELFF.

The rearrangement joins TRBV5-4 to TRBJ2-5, with no clear D. The germline V gene encodes CDR1 SGHNT and CDR2 YYREEE (reference sequence). Trimming shortened V by 4 bases and J by 1 base, and 17 bases separated the two germline ends. The CDR3 consists of 16 residues. This CDR3 reads CASSDPVQSGQETQYF. The CDR3 DNA is TGTGCCAGCAGCGACCCAGTACAGTCTGGCCAAGAGACCCAGTACTTC.

The chain employs TRBV4-1 and TRBJ2-5, with 11 bases lining up with TRBD2. The V segment lost 3 bases and the J segment 4 bases; nucleotides outside the gene matches: 4. Germline V gives CDR1 MGHRA, CDR2 YSYEKL. CDR3 length equals 15 residues. For the CDR3, the DNA is TGCGCCAGCAGCCAGACTGGACTAGCGGGAGAGACCCAGTACTTC. It specifies CASSQTGLAGETQYF.

This chain links TRBV4-1 with TRBJ2-7; D is possibly TRBD1 (5 bases). The CDR3 sequence is 16 residues long. With 0 bases removed from V and 0 bases from J, the gap between germline ends came to 12 bases. Germline values: CDR1 MGHRA, CDR2 YSYEKL. In DNA, the CDR3 is TGCGCCAGCAGCCAAGACCGGCGGACATCCTCCTACGAGCAGTACTTC. Translating gives CASSQDRRTSSYEQYF.

V and J are TRBV4-1 and TRBJ2-7; possible D gene TRBD1, 6 bases. V was pared by 4 bases and J by 4 bases, with 14 bases between. The CDR3 runs 14 residues. The germline V gene encodes CDR1 MGHRA and CDR2 YSYEKL. CDR3 sequence: CASSPRVRGYEQYF. The CDR3 DNA follows: TGCGCCAGCAGCCCCAGGGTAAGGGGGTACGAGCAGTACTTC.

V is TRBV27 and J is TRBJ2-1; 8 bases map to TRBD2. CDR3 length: 13 residues. V gave up 5 bases and J gave up 4 bases; unmatched junction bases: 1. Germline CDR1 MNHEY, CDR2 SMNVEV (reference sequence). The CDR3 coding sequence is TGTGCCAGCAGTAGCGGGAGTTACAATGAGCAGTTCTTC. Its protein product is CASSSGSYNEQFF.

The CDR3 coding sequence is TGTGCCAGCAGCCCGGGGGGGGAGACCCAGTACTTC. Translated: CASSPGGETQYF. The gene calls are TRBV27 and TRBJ2-5, with 8 bases aligning to TRBD2. Germline CDR1 reads MNHEY; CDR2 reads SMNVEV (reference sequence). This CDR3 is built from 12 residues. V dropped 6 bases and J dropped 5; count of bases not matched to a gene: 2.

The rearrangement joins TRBV7-8 to TRBJ1-5; 10 nucleotides align to TRBD1. The CDR3 consists of 19 residues. With V trimmed by 5 bases and J by 11 bases, 24 bases remained unmatched. The germline CDR1 and CDR2 sequences are SGHVS and FQNEAQ. The CDR3 DNA follows: TGTGCCAGCAGCCCAACGCAGCACCTGATCTGGGACAGGGGAAGGGCCCAGCATTTT. Its protein is CASSPTQHLIWDRGRAQHF.

The chain has TRBV5-1 and TRBJ2-7; D unresolved. Looked up from germline, CDR1 is SGHRS and CDR2 is YFSETQ. This CDR3 comprises 13 residues. V lost 0 bases, J lost 6 bases, and 10 bases lay in between. CDR3 DNA: TGCGCCAGCAGCTTGGAAGCGAGTTCCGAGCAGTACTTC. This codes for CASSLEASSEQYF.

This clone was seen more than once but under ten times. The chain combines TRBV2 with TRBJ2-3; 7 nucleotides align to TRBD2. V lost 6 bases to trimming and J lost 5 bases; unmatched junction nucleotides: 2. CDR3 length: 12 amino acids. Germline assignment: CDR1 SNHLY and CDR2 FYNNEI. In nucleotides, the CDR3 is TGTGCCAGCAGGGAGCGGGGAGATACGCAGTATTTT. Amino acid sequence: CASRERGDTQYF.

The chain employs TRBV7-9 and TRBJ2-7; 8 bases agree with TRBD1. Germline CDR1 is SEHNR and CDR2 is FQNEAQ (reference sequence). This CDR3 spans 12 amino acids. The V segment lost 5 bases and the J segment 5 bases; nucleotides outside the gene matches: 2. In DNA form, the CDR3 reads TGTGCCAGCAGCGCGACAGGGGACGAGCAGTACTTC. Its protein product is CASSATGDEQYF. Drawing the rest from reference TRBV7-9 and TRBJ2-7, the complete variable domain is DTGVSQNPRHKITKRGQNVTFRCDPISEHNRLYWYRQTLGQGPEFLTYFQNEAQLEKSRLLSDRFSAERPKGSFSTLEIQRTEQGDSAMYLCASSATGDEQYFGPGTRLTVT.

The chain combines TRBV2 with TRBJ2-6; 7 bases align to TRBD1. V lost 6 bases and J lost 1; bases outside the gene matches: 0. The germline V gene encodes CDR1 SNHLY and CDR2 FYNNEI. The CDR3 sequence is 14 residues long. The CDR3 DNA follows: TGTGCCAGCAGACAGGGGTCTGGGGCCAACGTCCTGACTTTC. Translating gives CASRQGSGANVLTF.

The chain combines TRBV2 with TRBJ1-2; D is uncertain. Germline loops: CDR1 SNHLY, CDR2 FYNNEI. Trimming removed 2 bases at V and 5 bases at J, with 15 bases between. There are 15 residues in the CDR3. The CDR3 bases are TGTGCCAGCAGTGAATGGGCAGATGAAGGTTATGGCTACACCTTC. This encodes CASSEWADEGYGYTF.

The rearrangement joins TRBV29-1 to TRBJ2-7; 9 nucleotides line up with TRBD1. This CDR3 is 13 amino acids long. Germline CDR1 and CDR2: SQVTM and ANQGSEA. V lost 5 bases to trimming and J lost 4 bases; unmatched junction nucleotides: 6. This chain's CDR3 is CSVKGQGRYEQYF. As DNA, the CDR3 is TGCAGCGTTAAAGGACAGGGGAGGTACGAGCAGTACTTC.

The CDR3 reads CASSQTGREDIQYF. The CDR3 coding sequence is TGTGCCAGCAGCCAAACAGGGAGGGAGGACATTCAGTACTTC. The chain uses TRBV14 and TRBJ2-4, with a tentative D call TRBD2 (7 bases). Germline V gives CDR1 SGHDN, CDR2 FVKESK. This CDR3 comprises 14 residues. Trimming left V 2 bases short and J 8 bases short, with 13 bases between. Full variable domain (outside the CDR3, taken from reference TRBV14 and TRBJ2-4): EAGVTQFPSHSVIEKGQTVTLRCDPISGHDNLYWYRRVMGKEIKFLLHFVKESKQDESGMPNNRFLAERTGGTYSTLKVQPAELEDSGVYFCASSQTGREDIQYFGAGTRLSVL.

The rearrangement uses TRBV5-1 and TRBJ2-1, with 12 bases identical to TRBD2. The CDR3 loop spans 15 amino acids. Germline V CDR1 and CDR2: SGHRS, YFSETQ. V lost 2 bases and J lost 4; bases outside the gene matches: 1. The CDR3 DNA follows: TGCGCCAGCAGCTTCGGGACTAGCGGGTACAATGAGCAGTTCTTC. Amino acids: CASSFGTSGYNEQFF.